Described below is a single TCR beta chain sequence and its context. As originally analysed: By means of reference gene primer amplification, nucleated cell counts were estimated. Data came from immunoSEQ multiplex PCR; TCRdb stores just in-frame clones and leaves some out. The V and J calls and clone size were taken over from that table, and D and trimming were inferred from the DNA. The data show 150,000 to 200,000 clones, 82% seen once. The sample comes from a study of blood T cell repertoires in COVID-19. Whole-study context: Both acute and convalescent COVID-19 samples were obtained from the United States, Italy and Spain. PBMCs, B-cell-depleted T cells, or T cells provided the cDNA or gDNA that made up the material.

Germline CDR1 and CDR2: MDHEN and SYDVKM. Between the trimmed V and J ends, which lost 3 bases and 11 bases, there was a span of 16 bases. The CDR3 has 13 residues. V usage is TRBV28 and J usage is TRBJ1-1; no definite D call. The source material was peripheral blood. The sequence derives from a woman in her 70s with acute or convalescent COVID-19. The CDR3 protein is CASSFLMDLRAFF. The CDR3 nucleotides are TGTGCCAGCAGTTTTCTCATGGACTTAAGGGCTTTCTTT. The full variable domain, with the rest looked up from reference TRBV28 and TRBJ1-1, is DVKVTQSSRYLVKRTGEKVFLECVQDMDHENMFWYRQDPGLGLRLIYFSYDVKMKEKGDIPEGYSVSREKKERFSLILESASTNQTSMYLCASSFLMDLRAFFGQGTRLTVV.